Listed below are T cell receptor beta chains from one sample, sequenced in a study of CD8+CD57+ T cells in acquired aplastic anemia. Each CDR3 protein is one row after TCRdb ran MiXCR on the reads. Altogether some 200,000 distinct CDR3 sequences are present, about 62% being singletons, with the ten largest covering about 60%. Sequencing was carried out using sorted CD4+, CD8+, or CD8+CD57+ T cells (not recorded which) from PBMCs. These receptors were taken from a human donor with aplastic anemia. The CDR3 runs from the conserved cysteine through the conserved F or W. A D gene is named only where the DNA matches it firmly. The size of a clone is reported for some rows only, either as once, few or many, or as a class for expanded clones.

d_call,v_call,clone_size,j_call,cdr3_aa,cdr3_nt
NA,TRBV9,once,TRBJ2-2,CASHGANTGELFF,TGTGCCAGCCACGGGGCGAACACCGGGGAGCTGTTTTTT
TRBD1,TRBV11-2,many,TRBJ1-6,CASSPSTGGADSPLHF,TGTGCCAGCAGCCCGAGCACAGGGGGCGCCGATTCACCCCTCCACTTT
NA,TRBV7-3,few,TRBJ2-2,CASSFGNTGELFF,TGTGCCAGCAGCTTCGGAAACACCGGGGAGCTGTTTTTT
NA,TRBV7-8,NA,TRBJ1-6,CASKGGHNSPLHF,TGTGCCAGCAAGGGCGGTCACAATTCGCCCCTCCACTTT
NA,TRBV10-3,NA,TRBJ2-7,CAISDSHTYEQYF,TGTGCCATCAGTGATAGTCATACCTACGAGCAGTACTTC
NA,TRBV14,NA,TRBJ2-2,CASSLVITNTGELFF,TGTGCCAGCAGCCTGGTTATTACGAACACCGGGGAGCTGTTTTTT
NA,TRBV7-2,once,TRBJ1-2,CASSSRVGDSSRYTF,TGTGCCAGCAGCTCCCGGGTTGGTGATAGCTCCCGCTACACCTTC
NA,TRBV14,once,TRBJ2-3,CASNQNRDAQYF,TGTGCCAGCAACCAGAATAGGGATGCGCAGTATTTT
NA,TRBV20-1,NA,TRBJ1-3,CSARDPTGLSGNTIYF,TGCAGTGCTAGAGATCCAACAGGGCTATCTGGAAACACCATATATTTT
NA,TRBV10-3,NA,TRBJ2-3,CAISEAVRTDTQYF,TGTGCCATCAGTGAAGCGGTCCGCACAGATACGCAGTATTTT
NA,TRBV9,NA,TRBJ2-1,CASSVEAHEQFF,TGTGCCAGCAGCGTAGAAGCACACGAGCAGTTCTTC
NA,TRBV7-8,NA,TRBJ2-7,CASSILAWQQYF,TGTGCCAGCAGCATCCTAGCATGGCAGCAGTACTTC
NA,TRBV5-4,NA,TRBJ2-7,CASSFARDPSREQYF,TGTGCCAGCAGCTTCGCCAGGGATCCTTCGAGGGAACAATACTTC
TRBD2,TRBV20-1,NA,TRBJ2-1,CSACPSGSSYNEQFF,TGCAGTGCTTGCCCTAGCGGAAGCTCCTACAATGAGCAGTTCTTC
NA,TRBV19,NA,TRBJ2-5,CASSSFTERETQYF,TGTGCCAGTAGCAGCTTTACCGAACGGGAGACCCAGTACTTC